Here is one T cell receptor beta chain with its context. Treatment specified: 15 to 20 received Ad26.COV2.S at low or high dose, single or two shots; five or six received placebo; per-sample allocation not given. Specimen acquisition occurred on day 63 following the initial vaccine or placebo injection. V was shortened by 5 bases and J by 3 bases, with 14 bases between the two germline ends. Looked up from germline, CDR1 is LNHDA and CDR2 is SQIVND (reference sequence). This CDR3 contains 15 residues. The data are from a study of Ad26.COV2.S vaccination and SARS-CoV-2 variants. Background on the study: Intramuscularly, Ad26.COV2.S was given either once or twice, 56 days apart.

Some clones are missing from TCRdb's copy, which holds only in-frame ones; the method was immunoSEQ multiplex PCR. The sample holds some 340,000 clones, 85% seen once. The chain joins TRBV19 to TRBJ1-5; TRBD1 is a possible D gene (5 bases). This specimen was peripheral blood, taken in a trial of Ad26.COV2.S vaccine versus placebo. This TCR was sampled from a person between 18 and 65 years old who received the Ad26.COV2.S COVID-19 vaccine or a placebo. The CDR3: CASSVGGSNNQPQHF. CDR3 DNA: TGTGCCAGTAGTGTGGGGGGATCGAACAATCAGCCCCAGCATTTT. The variable domain in full, completed from reference TRBV19 and TRBJ1-5, reads DGGITQSPKYLFRKEGQNVTLSCEQNLNHDAMYWYRQDPGQGLRLIYYSQIVNDFQKGDIAEGYSVSREKKESFPLTVTSAQKNPTAFYLCASSVGGSNNQPQHFGDGTRLSIL.